The rows below give T cell receptor beta chains drawn from one sample of a study of T cell responses to AZD1222 COVID-19 vaccine. Using immunoSEQ multiplex PCR, the repertoire was profiled, and TCRdb retains in-frame clones only, with some absent. In the table there are about 130,000 clones, approximately 93% of which are singletons. Sequences were derived from peripheral blood, sampled on day 0 of AZD1222 vaccination. The receptors stem from an adult in good health. Both conserved end residues are part of each CDR3. Fields, in order: clone size, D gene, J gene, V gene, CDR3 protein, CDR3 DNA. The D gene is left open where the match is weak. Rows give clone size only sometimes, using once, few, many, or a class for an expanded clone.

once NA TRBJ1-5 TRBV6-5 CASSQVRDTNQPQHF TGTGCCAGCAGTCAGGTCCGGGACACCAATCAGCCCCAGCATTTT
NA NA TRBJ1-1 TRBV4-3 CASSQNWNTEAFF TGCGCCAGCAGCCAGAATTGGAACACTGAAGCTTTCTTT
few NA TRBJ1-2 TRBV2 CASSEEGDGLRGYTF TGTGCCAGCAGTGAAGAAGGGGACGGACTTCGGGGCTACACCTTC
NA NA TRBJ1-2 TRBV3-1/TRBV3-2 CASSESLGGGYGYTF TGTGCCAGCAGCGAAAGCCTAGGGGGAGGCTATGGCTACACCTTC
NA NA TRBJ1-1 TRBV12-3/TRBV12-4 CASSFARAEAFF TGTGCCAGCAGTTTTGCCAGGGCTGAAGCTTTCTTT
NA TRBD2 TRBJ2-1 TRBV19 CASSMGLAGALGNEQFF TGTGCCAGTAGTATGGGCCTAGCGGGAGCATTGGGGAATGAGCAGTTCTTC
NA NA TRBJ2-3 TRBV20-1 CSASGGGTDTQYF TGCAGTGCTAGTGGCGGGGGCACAGATACGCAGTATTTT
NA NA TRBJ2-7 TRBV5-1 CASSQAGQSAYEQYF TGCGCCAGCAGCCAAGCCGGACAGTCCGCCTACGAGCAGTACTTC
NA NA TRBJ1-2 TRBV28 CASTLPNYGYTF TGTGCCAGCACCCTGCCCAACTATGGCTACACCTTC
NA TRBD1 TRBJ2-1 TRBV12-3/TRBV12-4 CASSPGQYNEQFF TGTGCCAGCAGCCCGGGACAGTACAATGAGCAGTTCTTC
once TRBD1 TRBJ1-3 TRBV4-1 CASSQVPGTAGNTIYF TGCGCCAGCAGCCAAGTACCAGGGACAGCTGGAAACACCATATATTTT
NA NA TRBJ1-1 TRBV12-5 CASGLAGGTEAFF TGTGCTAGTGGTTTGGCCGGTGGGACTGAAGCTTTCTTT
few NA TRBJ1-2 TRBV24-1 CATSDPLDHGYTF TGTGCCACCAGTGATCCCCTGGATCATGGCTACACCTTC
NA NA TRBJ2-7 TRBV5-4 CAGSDGGVYEQYF TGTGCCGGAAGCGATGGAGGGGTTTACGAGCAGTACTTC
NA NA TRBJ1-1 TRBV12-3/TRBV12-4 CASNRDGNTEAFF TGTGCCAGCAACCGCGACGGGAACACTGAAGCTTTCTTT
few TRBD2 TRBJ2-7 TRBV27 CASSFGPREVSYEQYF TGTGCCAGCAGTTTCGGACCGCGGGAGGTATCCTACGAGCAGTACTTC
NA NA TRBJ1-2 TRBV9 CASSVVGYGYTF TGTGCCAGCAGCGTAGTGGGCTATGGCTACACCTTC
NA NA TRBJ1-1 TRBV12-5 CASGFQENTEAFF TGTGCTAGTGGTTTCCAGGAAAACACTGAAGCTTTCTTT